The clone carrying this T cell receptor (beta chain) has a count of ten or more. Primed by a sample-barcoded 5' primer and a J-beta primer mix, a second PCR proceeded for 7 to 11 cycles. One entry per CDR3 protein results from TCRdb running MiXCR on the 5' RACE reads. Among around 1.5 million distinct CDR3 sequences, about 32% were seen once, and the ten largest hold approximately 10%. This sample was taken from a study of blood T cells in healthy people across ages. The specimen was blood. This receptor was taken from a woman in her 30s in good health.

The CDR3 sequence is CASSELRLAGPYEQYF. The CDR3, as DNA: TGTGCCAGCAGTGAACTTCGACTAGCGGGCCCCTACGAGCAGTACTTC. This chain links TRBV2 with TRBJ2-7; 10 bases match TRBD2. The CDR3 is 16 residues long. Germline assignment: CDR1 SNHLY and CDR2 FYNNEI. V trimming: 2 bases; J trimming: 2 bases; junction bases outside the gene matches: 6.